A selection of T cell receptor beta chains follows, all from one sample in a study of blood T cell repertoires in COVID-19. Sequencing used immunoSEQ multiplex PCR; TCRdb keeps in-frame clones, though not all of them. The repertoire has around 160,000 clones, over 75% of them found once; the top ten carry 4.5% to 7.5%. Sequencing used PBMCs or T cells enriched from blood (not recorded which). The source is a man aged 40-55 years who had recovered from COVID-19. Both conserved end residues are part of each CDR3. The order of the fields is clone size, V gene, CDR3 protein. Size is stated for part of the rows, as once, few or many counts, or as a class when the clone is expanded.

NA TRBV6-4 CASSVWGGQGDTQYF
NA TRBV5-6 CASLGRGIGYTF
NA TRBV6-2/TRBV6-3 CASSKGLVATDTQYF
few TRBV11-2 CASSVKSRDREETQYF
NA TRBV19 CASSLDSGTSINNEQFF
NA TRBV30 CAWSVKGQLFGYTF
NA TRBV18 CASAFNRPNTEAFF
NA TRBV5-1 CASIQGTGNTEAFF
NA TRBV7-9 CASSSGQGAGYTF
once TRBV19 CASSIALAGGQETQYF
NA TRBV10-2 CACTRAGAVTGELFF
NA TRBV3-1/TRBV3-2 CASSPGGDSPLHF
NA TRBV6-5 CASSYLPGDGTGELFF
NA TRBV30 CAWSDRGGFQPQHF
once TRBV5-1 CASSLAGGPNEKLFF
NA TRBV3-1/TRBV3-2 CASRPNFKTDTQYF
NA TRBV5-4 CASSLGTGGSQETQYF
NA TRBV11-1 CASSLVGGGAFGIQYF
NA TRBV9 CASSVVGSGVYNEQFF
NA TRBV7-3 CASSWGLPPDTQYF
NA TRBV9 CASSPRGNTIYF
NA TRBV29-1 CSVEGGAAKNIQYF
NA TRBV5-5 CASSLAGQNGNQPQHF
NA TRBV7-2 CASSLDRGYGYTF
few TRBV11-2 CASSFSTSGQETQYF
NA TRBV5-1 CASSQGTSPQETQYF
NA TRBV6-5 CASSSTGHGVQTIYF
NA TRBV5-1 CATTGTGVDTQYF
NA TRBV11-2 CASSFGGAGTSREETQYF
once TRBV11-1 CASSGTGGAEKLFF
NA TRBV5-5 CASSPRIEYNEQFF